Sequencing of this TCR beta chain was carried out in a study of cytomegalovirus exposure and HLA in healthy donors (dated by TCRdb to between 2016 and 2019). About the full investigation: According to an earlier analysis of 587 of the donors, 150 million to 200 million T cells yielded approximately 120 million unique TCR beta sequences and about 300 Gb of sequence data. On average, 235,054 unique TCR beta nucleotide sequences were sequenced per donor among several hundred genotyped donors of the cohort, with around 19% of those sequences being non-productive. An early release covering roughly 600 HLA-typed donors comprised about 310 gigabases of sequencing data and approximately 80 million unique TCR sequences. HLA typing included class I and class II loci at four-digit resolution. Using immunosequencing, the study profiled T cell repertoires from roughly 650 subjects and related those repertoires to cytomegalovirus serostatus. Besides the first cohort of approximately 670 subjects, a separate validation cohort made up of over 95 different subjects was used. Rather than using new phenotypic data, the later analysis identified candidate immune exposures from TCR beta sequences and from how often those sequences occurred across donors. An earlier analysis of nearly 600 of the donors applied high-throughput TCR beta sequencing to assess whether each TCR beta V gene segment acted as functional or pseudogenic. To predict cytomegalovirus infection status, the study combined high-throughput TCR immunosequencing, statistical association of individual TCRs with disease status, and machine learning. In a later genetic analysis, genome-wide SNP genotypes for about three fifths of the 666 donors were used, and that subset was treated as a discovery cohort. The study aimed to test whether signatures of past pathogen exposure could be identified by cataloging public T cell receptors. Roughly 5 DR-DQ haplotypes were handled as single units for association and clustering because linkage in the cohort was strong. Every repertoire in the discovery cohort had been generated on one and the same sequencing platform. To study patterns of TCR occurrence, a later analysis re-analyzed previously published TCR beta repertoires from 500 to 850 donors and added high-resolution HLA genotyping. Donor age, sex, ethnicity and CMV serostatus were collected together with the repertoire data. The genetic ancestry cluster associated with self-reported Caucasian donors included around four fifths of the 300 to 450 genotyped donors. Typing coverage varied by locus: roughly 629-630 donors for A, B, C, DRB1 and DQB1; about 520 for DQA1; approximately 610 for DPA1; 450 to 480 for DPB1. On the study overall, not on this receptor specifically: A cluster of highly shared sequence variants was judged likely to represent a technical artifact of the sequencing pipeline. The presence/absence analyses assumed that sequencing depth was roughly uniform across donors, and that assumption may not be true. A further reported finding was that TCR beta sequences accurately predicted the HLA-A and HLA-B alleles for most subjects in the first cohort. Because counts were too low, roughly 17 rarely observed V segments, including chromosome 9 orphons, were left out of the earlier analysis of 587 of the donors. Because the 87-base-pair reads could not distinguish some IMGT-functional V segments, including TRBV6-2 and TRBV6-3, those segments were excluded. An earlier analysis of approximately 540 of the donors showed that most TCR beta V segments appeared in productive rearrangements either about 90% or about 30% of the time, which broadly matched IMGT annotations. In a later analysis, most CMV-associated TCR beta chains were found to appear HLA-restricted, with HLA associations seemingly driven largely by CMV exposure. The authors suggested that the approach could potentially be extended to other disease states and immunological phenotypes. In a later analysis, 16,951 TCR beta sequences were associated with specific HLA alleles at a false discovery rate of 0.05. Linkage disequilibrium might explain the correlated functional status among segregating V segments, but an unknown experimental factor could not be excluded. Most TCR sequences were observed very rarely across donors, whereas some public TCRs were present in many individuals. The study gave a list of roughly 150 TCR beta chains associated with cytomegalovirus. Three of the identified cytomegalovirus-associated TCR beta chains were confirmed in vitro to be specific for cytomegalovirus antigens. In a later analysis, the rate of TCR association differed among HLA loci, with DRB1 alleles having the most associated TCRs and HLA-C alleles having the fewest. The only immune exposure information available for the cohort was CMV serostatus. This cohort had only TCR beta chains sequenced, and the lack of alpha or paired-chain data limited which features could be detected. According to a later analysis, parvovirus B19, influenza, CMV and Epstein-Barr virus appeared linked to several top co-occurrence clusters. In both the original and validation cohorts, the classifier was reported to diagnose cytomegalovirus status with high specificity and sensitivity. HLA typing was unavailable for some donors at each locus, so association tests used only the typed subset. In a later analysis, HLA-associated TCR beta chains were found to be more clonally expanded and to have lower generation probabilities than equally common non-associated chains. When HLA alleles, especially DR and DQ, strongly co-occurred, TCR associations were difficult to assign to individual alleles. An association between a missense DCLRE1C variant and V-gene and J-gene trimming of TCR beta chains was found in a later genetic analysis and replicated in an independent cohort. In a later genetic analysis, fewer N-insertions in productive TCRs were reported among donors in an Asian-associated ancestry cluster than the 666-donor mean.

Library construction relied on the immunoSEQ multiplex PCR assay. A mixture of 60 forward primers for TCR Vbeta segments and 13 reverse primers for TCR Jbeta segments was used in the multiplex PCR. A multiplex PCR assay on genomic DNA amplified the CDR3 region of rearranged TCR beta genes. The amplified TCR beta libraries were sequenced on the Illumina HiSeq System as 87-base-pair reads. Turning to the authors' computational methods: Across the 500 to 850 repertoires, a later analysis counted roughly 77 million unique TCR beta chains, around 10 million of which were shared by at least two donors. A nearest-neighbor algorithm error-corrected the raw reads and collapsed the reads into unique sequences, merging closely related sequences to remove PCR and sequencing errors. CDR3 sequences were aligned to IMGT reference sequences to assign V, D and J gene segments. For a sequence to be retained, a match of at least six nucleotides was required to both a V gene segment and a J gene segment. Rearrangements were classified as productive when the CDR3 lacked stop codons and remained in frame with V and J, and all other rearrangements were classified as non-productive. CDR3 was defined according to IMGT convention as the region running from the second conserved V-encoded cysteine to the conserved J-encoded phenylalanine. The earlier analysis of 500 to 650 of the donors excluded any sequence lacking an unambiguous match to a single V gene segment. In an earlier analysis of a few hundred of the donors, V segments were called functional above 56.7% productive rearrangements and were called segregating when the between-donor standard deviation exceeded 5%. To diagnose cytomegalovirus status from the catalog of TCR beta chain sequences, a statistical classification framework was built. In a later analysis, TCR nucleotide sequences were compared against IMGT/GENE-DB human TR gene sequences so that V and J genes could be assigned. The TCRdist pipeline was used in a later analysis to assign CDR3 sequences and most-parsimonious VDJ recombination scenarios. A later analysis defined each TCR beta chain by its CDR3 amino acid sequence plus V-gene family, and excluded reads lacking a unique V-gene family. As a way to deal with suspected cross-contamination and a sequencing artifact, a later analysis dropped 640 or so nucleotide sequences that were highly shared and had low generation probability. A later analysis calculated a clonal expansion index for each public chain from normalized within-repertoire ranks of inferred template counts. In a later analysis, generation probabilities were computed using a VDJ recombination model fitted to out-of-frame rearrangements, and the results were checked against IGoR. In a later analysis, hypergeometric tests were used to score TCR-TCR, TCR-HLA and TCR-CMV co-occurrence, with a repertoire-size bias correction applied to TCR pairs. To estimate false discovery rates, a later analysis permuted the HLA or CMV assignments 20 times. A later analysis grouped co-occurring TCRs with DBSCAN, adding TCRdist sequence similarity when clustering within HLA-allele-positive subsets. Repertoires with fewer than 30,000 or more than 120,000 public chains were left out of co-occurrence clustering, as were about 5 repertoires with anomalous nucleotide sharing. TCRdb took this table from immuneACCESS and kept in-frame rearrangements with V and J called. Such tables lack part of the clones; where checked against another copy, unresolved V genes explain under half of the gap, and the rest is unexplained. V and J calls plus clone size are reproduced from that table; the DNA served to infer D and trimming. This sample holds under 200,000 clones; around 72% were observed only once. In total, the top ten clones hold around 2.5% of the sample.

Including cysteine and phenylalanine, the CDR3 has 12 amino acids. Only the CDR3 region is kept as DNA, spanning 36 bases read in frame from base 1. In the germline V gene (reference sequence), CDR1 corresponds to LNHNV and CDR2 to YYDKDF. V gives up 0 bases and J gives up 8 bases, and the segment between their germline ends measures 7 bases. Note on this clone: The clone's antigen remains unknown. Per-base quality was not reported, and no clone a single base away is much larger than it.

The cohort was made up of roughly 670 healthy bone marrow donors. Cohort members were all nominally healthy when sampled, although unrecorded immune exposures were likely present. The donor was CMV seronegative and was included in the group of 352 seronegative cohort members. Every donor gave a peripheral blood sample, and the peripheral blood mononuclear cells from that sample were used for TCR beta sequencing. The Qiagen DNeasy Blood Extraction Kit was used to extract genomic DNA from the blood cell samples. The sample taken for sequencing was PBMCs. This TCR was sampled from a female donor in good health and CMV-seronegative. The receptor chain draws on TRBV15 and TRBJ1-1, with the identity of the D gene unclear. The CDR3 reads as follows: CATSRDQWEAFF. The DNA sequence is TGTGCCACCAGCAGAGATCAGTGGGAAGCTTTCTTT.